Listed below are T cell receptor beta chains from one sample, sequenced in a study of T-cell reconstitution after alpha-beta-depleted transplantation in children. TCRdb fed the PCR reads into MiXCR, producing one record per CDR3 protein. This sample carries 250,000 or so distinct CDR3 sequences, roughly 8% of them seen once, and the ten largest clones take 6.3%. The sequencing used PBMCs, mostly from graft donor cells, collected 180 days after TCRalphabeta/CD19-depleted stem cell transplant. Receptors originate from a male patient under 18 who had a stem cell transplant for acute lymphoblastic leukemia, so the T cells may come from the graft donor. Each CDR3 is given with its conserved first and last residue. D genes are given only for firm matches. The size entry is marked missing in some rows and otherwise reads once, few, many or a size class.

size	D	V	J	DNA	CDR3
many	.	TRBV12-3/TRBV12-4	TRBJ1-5	TGTGCCAGCTCTTGTTTTCGTCTGATGCGCCCGTATTATAGCAATCAGCCCCAGCATTTT	CASSCFRLMRPYYSNQPQHF
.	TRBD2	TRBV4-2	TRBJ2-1	TGTGCCAGCAGCCAGAAGGGGACTAGCGCCTACAATGAGCAGTTCTTC	CASSQKGTSAYNEQFF
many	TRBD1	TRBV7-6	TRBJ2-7	TGTGCCAGCAGCTTACGGGCCGCAGGGGGCTCCTACGAGCAGTACTTC	CASSLRAAGGSYEQYF
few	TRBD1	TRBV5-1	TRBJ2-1	TGCGCCAGCAGTCCGGGACAGGGGGGCAATGAGCAGTTCTTC	CASSPGQGGNEQFF
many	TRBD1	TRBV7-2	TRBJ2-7	TGTGCCAGCAGCTTAGTGGGGCAGGGGGTTGGTGAGCAGTACTTC	CASSLVGQGVGEQYF
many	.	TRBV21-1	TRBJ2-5	TGTGCCAGCAGCAAAGTGCGGCGGGAGACCCAGTACTTC	CASSKVRRETQYF
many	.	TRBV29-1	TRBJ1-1	TGCAGCGTTGAGGGGGGACTGAACACTGAAGCTTTCTTT	CSVEGGLNTEAFF
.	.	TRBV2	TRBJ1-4	TGTGCCAGCAGTGCCTTACCGGGGCCCGGGGAAAAACTGTTTTTT	CASSALPGPGEKLFF
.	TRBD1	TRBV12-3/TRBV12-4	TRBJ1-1	TGTGCCAGCAGTCGGACAGGGAGAGCGGCAGAAGCTTTCTTT	CASSRTGRAAEAFF
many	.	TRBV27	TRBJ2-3	TGTGCCAGCAGTCCCCTCCAGGGCCTTGGCAGGGATACGCAGTATTTT	CASSPLQGLGRDTQYF
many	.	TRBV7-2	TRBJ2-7	TGTGCCAGCAGCTTACAGGGACCGATCTACGAGCAGTACTTC	CASSLQGPIYEQYF
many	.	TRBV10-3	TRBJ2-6	TGTGCCATCAGGGACAGCAGCTCTGGGGCCAACGTCCTGACTTTC	CAIRDSSSGANVLTF
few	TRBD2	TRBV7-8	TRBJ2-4	TGTGCCAGCAGCTTAACCCGGGGAGGGATATTAGCCAAAAACATTCAGTACTTC	CASSLTRGGILAKNIQYF
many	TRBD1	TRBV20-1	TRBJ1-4	TGCAGTGCTAGAGGCAGGGACAGGTTCAATGAAAAACTGTTTTTT	CSARGRDRFNEKLFF
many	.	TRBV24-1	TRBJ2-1	TGTGCCACCAGTGATTTAGCCCCAGGTTGGCGCATCCAAAAACGTCAACAGTTCTTC	CATSDLAPGWRIQKRQQFF
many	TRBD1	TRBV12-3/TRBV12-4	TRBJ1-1	TGTGCCAGCAGTTGGTACAGGGGGCTAAGGGCGAACACTGAAGCTTTCTTT	CASSWYRGLRANTEAFF
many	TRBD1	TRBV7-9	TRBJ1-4	TGTGCCAGCAGCCCCAGGACAGGGGGAGTCTTCGGAACTAATGAAAAACTGTTTTTT	CASSPRTGGVFGTNEKLFF
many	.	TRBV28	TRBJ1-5	TGTGCCAGCAGTGTATCAGGGCCCAGCTATCAGCCCCAGCATTTT	CASSVSGPSYQPQHF
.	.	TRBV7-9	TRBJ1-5	TGTGCCAGCAGTCGAGGGGGTACCAATCAGCCCCAGCATTTT	CASSRGGTNQPQHF
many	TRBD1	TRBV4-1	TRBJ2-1	TGCGCCAGCAGCCAAGGAGGACAGGCAGGATGGAGCTACAATGAGCAGTTCTTC	CASSQGGQAGWSYNEQFF